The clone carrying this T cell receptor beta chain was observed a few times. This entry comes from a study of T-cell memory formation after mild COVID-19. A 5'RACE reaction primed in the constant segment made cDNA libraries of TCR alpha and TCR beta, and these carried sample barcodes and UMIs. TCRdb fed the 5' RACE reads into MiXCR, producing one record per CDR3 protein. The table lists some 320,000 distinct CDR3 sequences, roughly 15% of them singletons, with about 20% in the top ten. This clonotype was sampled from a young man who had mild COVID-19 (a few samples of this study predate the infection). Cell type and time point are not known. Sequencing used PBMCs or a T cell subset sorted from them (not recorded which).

The CDR3 sequence: CASSLVVAGVSEQFF. As DNA, the CDR3 is TGTGCCAGCAGCTTAGTGGTAGCGGGGGTAAGTGAGCAGTTCTTC. V gene TRBV7-2 combines with J gene TRBJ2-1; TRBD2 agrees at 9 bases. Germline V gene data show CDR1 as SGHTA and CDR2 as FQGNSA. V dropped 1 base and J dropped 9; count of bases not matched to a gene: 7. This CDR3 has 15 residues. The full variable domain, completed using reference TRBV7-2 and TRBJ2-1, is GAGVSQSPSNKVTEKGKDVELRCDPISGHTALYWYRQSLGQGLEFLIYFQGNSAPDKSGLPSDRFSAERTGGSVSTLTIQRTQQEDSAVYLCASSLVVAGVSEQFFGPGTRLTVL.